A selection of T cell receptor beta chains follows, all from one sample in a study of blood T cells in healthy people across ages. TCRdb processed the 5' RACE reads anew with MiXCR; each CDR3 protein has one entry. The profile covers 650,000 to 1,000,000 distinct CDR3 sequences, with 46% appearing a single time and around a sixth taken by the ten largest. What was sequenced was blood. The source is a man older than 75 in good health. Each CDR3 is given with its conserved first and last residue. D genes are given only for firm matches. Some rows have no size entry. The others give once, few or many, or a class for an expanded clone.

>TRBJ2-3|TRBV4-2|.|TRBD1
TGTGCCAGCAGCCGCCGGACAGGGGGCGATACGCAGTATTTT
CASSRRTGGDTQYF
>TRBJ2-3|TRBV12-3/TRBV12-4|few|TRBD2
TGTGCCAGCACTATAGGTGGCGGGAGCGGAGATACGCAGTATTTT
CASTIGGGSGDTQYF
>TRBJ1-2|TRBV2|.|.
TGTGCCAGCCGAAAGACAGCTCCGGGTGGCTACACCTTC
CASRKTAPGGYTF
>TRBJ2-5|TRBV5-6|.|.
TGTGCCAGCAGCTTGCTCCAGGGGATAGGTGAGACCCAGTACTTC
CASSLLQGIGETQYF
>TRBJ2-3|TRBV9|.|TRBD1
TGTGCCAGCAGCGGGGGACAGACTAGCACAGATACGCAGTATTTT
CASSGGQTSTDTQYF
>TRBJ2-3|TRBV30|.|.
TGTGCCTGGAGACGGCGGGAAGCAGATACGCAGTATTTT
CAWRRREADTQYF
>TRBJ2-6|TRBV28|many|.
TGTGCCAGCACCTCTGGGGCCAACGTCCTGACTTTC
CASTSGANVLTF
>TRBJ1-2|TRBV6-1|few|TRBD1
TGTGCCAGCAGACGACAGGGGGACTATGGCTACACCTTC
CASRRQGDYGYTF
>TRBJ2-3|TRBV5-1|.|.
TGCGCCAGCAGCCGGGACGCCCAAGCGGCGGATACGCAGTATTTT
CASSRDAQAADTQYF
>TRBJ2-1|TRBV4-3|.|TRBD2
TGTGCCAGCAGCCAAGACCTACTAGCGGGAGCCAATGAGCAGTTCTTC
CASSQDLLAGANEQFF
>TRBJ1-4|TRBV9|.|.
TGTGCCAGCAGCGGAGAAGGGTCAGCCTGGATGGCGGAAAAACTGTTTTTT
CASSGEGSAWMAEKLFF
>TRBJ2-7|TRBV12-3/TRBV12-4|many|TRBD1
TGTGGCTCCGGAAGGGGGCACTCCTACGAGCAGTACTTC
CGSGRGHSYEQYF
>TRBJ2-2|TRBV5-1|once|.
TGCGCCAGCAGCTTGAGTAGGTTTCGGGGGAACACGAACACCGGGGAGCTGTTTTTT
CASSLSRFRGNTNTGELFF
>TRBJ2-1|TRBV12-3/TRBV12-4|.|TRBD2
TGTGCCAGCAGTTTAAGACTAGCGGGAAGGGAGAATGAGCAGTTCTTC
CASSLRLAGRENEQFF
>TRBJ2-1|TRBV5-1|many|.
TGCGCCAGCAGCTTGTCTGTCCATGAGCAGTTCTTC
CASSLSVHEQFF
>TRBJ2-3|TRBV5-1|.|TRBD2
TGCGCCAGCAGCCAGGGACTAGCGGGAATAGATACGCAGTATTTT
CASSQGLAGIDTQYF
>TRBJ2-3|TRBV11-2|once|.
TGTGCCAGCAGCTTAGAAGGGGTCGGAGGGTACGGGTATACGCAGTATTTT
CASSLEGVGGYGYTQYF
>TRBJ2-1|TRBV24-1|.|.
TGTGCCACCAGTGACCCGAAGTACAATGAGCAGTTCTTC
CATSDPKYNEQFF
>TRBJ2-7|TRBV28|once|TRBD1
TGTGCCAGCAGTTTTCCACCGGGACAGGGCCTCAAATCCTCCTACGAGCAGTACTTC
CASSFPPGQGLKSSYEQYF
>TRBJ2-1|TRBV11-3|.|.
TGTGCCAGCAGCTTAGGTTCAGGGGGCCCAGCGGGGCACTCCTACAATGAGCAGTTCTTC
CASSLGSGGPAGHSYNEQFF
>TRBJ2-3|TRBV24-1|many|TRBD2
TGTGCCACCAGTGACTCCCTGACTAGCGGCTCTAGCACAGATACGCAGTATTTT
CATSDSLTSGSSTDTQYF
>TRBJ2-1|TRBV29-1|many|.
TGCAGCGTTGAAGCGGCAGGGATGTTTGTCAATGAGCAGTTCTTC
CSVEAAGMFVNEQFF
>TRBJ2-3|TRBV10-3|.|.
TGTGCCATCAGAGACACGAGAAGGTCAGATACGCAGTATTTT
CAIRDTRRSDTQYF
>TRBJ1-5|TRBV25-1|.|.
TGTGCCAGCAGTGGGGCGGGGGATCAGCCCCAGCATTTT
CASSGAGDQPQHF
>TRBJ2-7|TRBV27|.|.
TGTGCCAGCAGTTTACCAGTAATGGATGCCCGGAAGCAGTACTTC
CASSLPVMDARKQYF
>TRBJ1-4|TRBV20-1|.|TRBD1
TGTAGTGCTAAAGCCGGGACAGGGGACGAAAAACTGTTTTTT
CSAKAGTGDEKLFF
>TRBJ2-4|TRBV10-1|.|.
TGCGCCAGCTTACCTAGGGTGGCCAAAAACATTCAGTACTTC
CASLPRVAKNIQYF
>TRBJ2-7|TRBV4-3|many|TRBD2
TGCGCCAGCAGCCAAGCTAGCGGAGGCGAGCAGTACTTC
CASSQASGGEQYF
>TRBJ2-1|TRBV7-2|many|.
TGTGCCAGCAGCTTAGAGTCCGGGATCAATGAGCAGTTCTTC
CASSLESGINEQFF
>TRBJ2-7|TRBV7-2|few|TRBD2
TGTGCCAGCAGCTTAGGGTCTAGCGGGAGAACTTACGAGCAGTACTTC
CASSLGSSGRTYEQYF
>TRBJ2-1|TRBV20-1|.|.
TGCAGTGCTAGAGATTTTCGAGATTTTCAAGAGACCCAGTTCTTC
CSARDFRDFQETQFF
>TRBJ2-5|TRBV5-1|few|TRBD2
TGCGCCAGCAGCTTGGCGGCTAGCGGAGGCCAAGAGACCCAGTACTTC
CASSLAASGGQETQYF
>TRBJ2-7|TRBV28|few|.
TGTGCCAGCAGTTTAAGCGCCCAGGGTGTGGGCTCCTACGAGCAGTACTTC
CASSLSAQGVGSYEQYF
>TRBJ2-3|TRBV2|.|.
TGTGCCAGCAATCGTCGAGGAGTCGCAGATACGCAGTATTTT
CASNRRGVADTQYF
>TRBJ2-1|TRBV28|.|TRBD2
TGTGCCAGCAGCGTAGCGGGAGGACGATACAATGAGCGGTTCTTC
CASSVAGGRYNERFF
>TRBJ2-3|TRBV20-1|few|.
TGCAGTGCTAGGGGGGGTTTAGGGACGCAGTATTTT
CSARGGLGTQYF
>TRBJ2-2|TRBV27|few|.
TGTGCCAGCAGTTTCAGGGGGAGGGGGGAGCTGTTTTTT
CASSFRGRGELFF
>TRBJ2-1|TRBV11-3|.|.
TGTGCCAGCAGCTTAAATGGAGCGGATCCTACCAATGAGCAGTTCTTC
CASSLNGADPTNEQFF
>TRBJ2-7|TRBV18|.|TRBD1
TGTGCCAGCTCACCACTACCAGGGGGCGAGCAGTACTTC
CASSPLPGGEQYF
>TRBJ2-5|TRBV4-3|.|TRBD2
TGCGCCAGCAGCCAAGAATGGGCGGGAGAAGAGACCCAGTACTTC
CASSQEWAGEETQYF
>TRBJ1-4|TRBV2|.|.
TGTGCCAGCAGGGGGGGGGGCCAAGCAGGAGAAAAACTGTTTTTT
CASRGGGQAGEKLFF
>TRBJ2-1|TRBV5-1|.|TRBD2
TGCGCCAGCCTAAAGACTAGCGGGATGAATGAGCAGTTCTTC
CASLKTSGMNEQFF
>TRBJ1-2|TRBV10-3|many|TRBD1
TGTGCCATCAGTGAAGGGACAGGGCTTCAACACTATGGCTACACCTTC
CAISEGTGLQHYGYTF
>TRBJ2-7|TRBV29-1|.|TRBD1
TGCAGCTTATGGACAGGTGGCAATGAGCAGTACTTC
CSLWTGGNEQYF
>TRBJ1-5|TRBV12-3/TRBV12-4|many|.
TGTGCCAGCAGCTGGGGAGTTGGGAATCAGCCCCAGCATTTT
CASSWGVGNQPQHF
>TRBJ2-7|TRBV2|many|.
TGTGCCAGCACTGACGGACTGAGCTCCTACGAGCAGTACTTC
CASTDGLSSYEQYF
>TRBJ2-3|TRBV7-2|few|TRBD2
TGTGCCAGCAGCCAATCCGGGACTAGCGGGAGAGGCACAGATACGCAGTATTTT
CASSQSGTSGRGTDTQYF
>TRBJ2-1|TRBV4-1|.|TRBD2
TGCGCCAGCAGCCAAGCTAGCGGGAGTCGAAATGAGCAGTTCTTC
CASSQASGSRNEQFF
>TRBJ2-1|TRBV20-1|few|TRBD2
TGCAGTGCTATTTCTGCGGGAGGGCTTTCTGAGCAGTTCTTC
CSAISAGGLSEQFF
>TRBJ2-1|TRBV5-1|.|.
TGCGCCAGCAGCTACCGGTCAGGGGAGGTCGGGAATGAGCAGTTCTTC
CASSYRSGEVGNEQFF
>TRBJ2-6|TRBV20-1|.|.
TGCAGTGCTAGAGATCGGGGATTCGGGGCCAACGTCCTGACTTTC
CSARDRGFGANVLTF
>TRBJ2-7|TRBV15|.|.
TGTGCCACCAGCAGAGATGTCTCAGGGAACGAGCAGTACTTC
CATSRDVSGNEQYF
>TRBJ2-5|TRBV20-1|few|.
TGCAGTGCCCAAAACGGGAATCGAGAGACCCAGTACTTC
CSAQNGNRETQYF
>TRBJ2-3|TRBV15|.|.
TGTGCCACCAGCAGCCAGGACCCTCGCGGGTTTGGCTTCAGCACAGATACGCAGTATTTT
CATSSQDPRGFGFSTDTQYF
>TRBJ2-7|TRBV2|medium-sized|.
TGTGCCAGCAGTGAATACTACGAGCAGTACTTC
CASSEYYEQYF
>TRBJ2-3|TRBV4-3|.|.
TGCGCCAGCAGCCAAGATAAGGGTAATACGCAGTATTTT
CASSQDKGNTQYF
>TRBJ2-4|TRBV9|.|TRBD2
TGTGCCAGCAGCGTAGGGAGCGGGAACTCCTACGATCAGTACTTC
CASSVGSGNSYDQYF